A selection of T cell receptor beta chains follows, all from one sample in a study of CD8 T cells in ankylosing spondylitis. MiXCR, applied by TCRdb to the 5' RACE reads, yields one record per CDR3 protein. Altogether 150,000 or so distinct CDR3 sequences are present, 11% being singletons, with the ten largest covering just under 30%. Sequenced sample: blood, either unsorted or a sorted T cell fraction (not recorded which). Every receptor here comes from a male donor with ankylosing spondylitis or in good health (not recorded which). The CDR3 runs from the conserved cysteine through the conserved F or W. Fields, in order: clone size, V gene, CDR3 protein. The size entry is marked missing in some rows and otherwise reads once, few, many or a size class.

clone_size: many
v_call: TRBV29-1
cdr3_aa: CSVVMGPTSEKLFF

clone_size: many
v_call: TRBV12-3/TRBV12-4
cdr3_aa: CASSPRQGVETQYF

clone_size: few
v_call: TRBV6-2/TRBV6-3
cdr3_aa: CASSSIGQGASYEQYF

clone_size: many
v_call: TRBV12-3/TRBV12-4
cdr3_aa: CASSLNSHGNTIYF

clone_size: few
v_call: TRBV10-3
cdr3_aa: CAISESDRGKETQYF

clone_size: NA
v_call: TRBV5-6
cdr3_aa: CASSLERTGSYTEAFF

clone_size: NA
v_call: TRBV6-1
cdr3_aa: CASSPTGRNEQFF

clone_size: many
v_call: TRBV12-3/TRBV12-4
cdr3_aa: CASSPGTNQPQHF

clone_size: few
v_call: TRBV11-2
cdr3_aa: CASSLTLAEQYF

clone_size: few
v_call: TRBV20-1
cdr3_aa: CSARNDYTF

clone_size: many
v_call: TRBV20-1
cdr3_aa: CSARGGTGGSTEAFF

clone_size: few
v_call: TRBV9
cdr3_aa: CASSVDQRGDLTDTQYF

clone_size: many
v_call: TRBV5-1
cdr3_aa: CASSLETGLGTEAFF

clone_size: few
v_call: TRBV3-1
cdr3_aa: CASSLTSAEQYF

clone_size: many
v_call: TRBV29-1
cdr3_aa: CSANLQGAYTEAFF

clone_size: many
v_call: TRBV5-1
cdr3_aa: CASSLRDRAYEQYF

clone_size: few
v_call: TRBV15
cdr3_aa: CATSRVPSFSYEQYF

clone_size: many
v_call: TRBV11-2
cdr3_aa: CASSSNRWLMNTEAFF

clone_size: many
v_call: TRBV5-1
cdr3_aa: CASMKTGVTYEQYF

clone_size: many
v_call: TRBV5-1
cdr3_aa: CASSLAPNTEAFF

clone_size: many
v_call: TRBV12-3/TRBV12-4
cdr3_aa: CASTTTENTEAFF

clone_size: NA
v_call: TRBV12-3/TRBV12-4
cdr3_aa: CASRSRGSKDEQYF

clone_size: many
v_call: TRBV5-1
cdr3_aa: CASNDGTGDSEQFF

clone_size: many
v_call: TRBV6-1
cdr3_aa: CASSIVQGDNEQFF

clone_size: many
v_call: TRBV12-3/TRBV12-4
cdr3_aa: CASGEFTEAFF

clone_size: many
v_call: TRBV12-3/TRBV12-4
cdr3_aa: CASSRTSGGETQYF

clone_size: many
v_call: TRBV6-5
cdr3_aa: CASSLWRASEQYF

clone_size: few
v_call: TRBV20-1
cdr3_aa: CSARRGTPNQPQHF

clone_size: many
v_call: TRBV20-1
cdr3_aa: CSARTSGMDTQYF

clone_size: many
v_call: TRBV9
cdr3_aa: CASSQSAREGNTIYF

clone_size: many
v_call: TRBV20-1
cdr3_aa: CSARGGLAGDEQFF

clone_size: many
v_call: TRBV6-1
cdr3_aa: CASRPRTGGIDTQYF

clone_size: many
v_call: TRBV4-2
cdr3_aa: CASSQPSGRGAEQFF

clone_size: many
v_call: TRBV6-4
cdr3_aa: CASSDSGTYGYTF

clone_size: few
v_call: TRBV4-1
cdr3_aa: CASSQEGRTGNTIYF

clone_size: few
v_call: TRBV6-5
cdr3_aa: CASSYFPGALTGELFF

clone_size: many
v_call: TRBV27
cdr3_aa: CASSPYLQGAGQPQHF

clone_size: many
v_call: TRBV7-8
cdr3_aa: CASSLIEAPQETQYF

clone_size: many
v_call: TRBV19
cdr3_aa: CASTLGTPTNYGYTF

clone_size: many
v_call: TRBV6-5
cdr3_aa: CASSQTEDEQYF

clone_size: few
v_call: TRBV5-1
cdr3_aa: CASSLRLAGGKINEQFF

clone_size: many
v_call: TRBV5-1
cdr3_aa: CASSLEQGSEKLFF

clone_size: few
v_call: TRBV29-1
cdr3_aa: CSVSAWDRYEQYF

clone_size: many
v_call: TRBV12-3/TRBV12-4
cdr3_aa: CASRPGVASNQPQHF

clone_size: many
v_call: TRBV10-2
cdr3_aa: CASSEGSSSYEQYF

clone_size: NA
v_call: TRBV6-1
cdr3_aa: CASSPSGSNEQYF

clone_size: NA
v_call: TRBV7-9
cdr3_aa: CASSLGGLKETQYF

clone_size: NA
v_call: TRBV3-1
cdr3_aa: CASSQEHPLGGLAGTQYF

clone_size: many
v_call: TRBV5-1
cdr3_aa: CASSLKDTQYF

clone_size: many
v_call: TRBV29-1
cdr3_aa: CSVEGGDTEAFF